This T cell receptor beta chain was identified in a study of vaccination and CD4 T cells after COVID-19. Treatment of the sample: approximately 9-day PBMC culture with coronavirus spike peptide pools or control peptides (ViraFEST assay). Turning to this clonotype: No antigen is known for it.

The Oncomine TCR Beta short-read assay was what sequenced the DNA obtained from cultured CD4+ T cells. TCRdb processed the PCR reads anew with MiXCR; each CDR3 protein has one entry. The table records 20,000 to 25,000 distinct CDR3 sequences, less than 65% of them present only once. J gave up 5 bases and V 8 bases, and 13 bases lay outside the gene matches. Per germline, CDR1 LNHDA and CDR2 SQIVND (reference sequence). CDR3 length: 15 residues. The receptor's source is a human donor who received a COVID-19 vaccine. Specimen: CD4+ T cells from blood, cultured in vitro, collected after SARS-CoV-2 vaccination. The V call is TRBV19, the J call TRBJ2-5, with TRBD1 matching 8 bases. CDR3: CASHKTGGTRETQYF. CDR3 sequence (DNA): TGTGCCAGTCATAAAACAGGGGGGACCCGGGAGACCCAGTACTTC.